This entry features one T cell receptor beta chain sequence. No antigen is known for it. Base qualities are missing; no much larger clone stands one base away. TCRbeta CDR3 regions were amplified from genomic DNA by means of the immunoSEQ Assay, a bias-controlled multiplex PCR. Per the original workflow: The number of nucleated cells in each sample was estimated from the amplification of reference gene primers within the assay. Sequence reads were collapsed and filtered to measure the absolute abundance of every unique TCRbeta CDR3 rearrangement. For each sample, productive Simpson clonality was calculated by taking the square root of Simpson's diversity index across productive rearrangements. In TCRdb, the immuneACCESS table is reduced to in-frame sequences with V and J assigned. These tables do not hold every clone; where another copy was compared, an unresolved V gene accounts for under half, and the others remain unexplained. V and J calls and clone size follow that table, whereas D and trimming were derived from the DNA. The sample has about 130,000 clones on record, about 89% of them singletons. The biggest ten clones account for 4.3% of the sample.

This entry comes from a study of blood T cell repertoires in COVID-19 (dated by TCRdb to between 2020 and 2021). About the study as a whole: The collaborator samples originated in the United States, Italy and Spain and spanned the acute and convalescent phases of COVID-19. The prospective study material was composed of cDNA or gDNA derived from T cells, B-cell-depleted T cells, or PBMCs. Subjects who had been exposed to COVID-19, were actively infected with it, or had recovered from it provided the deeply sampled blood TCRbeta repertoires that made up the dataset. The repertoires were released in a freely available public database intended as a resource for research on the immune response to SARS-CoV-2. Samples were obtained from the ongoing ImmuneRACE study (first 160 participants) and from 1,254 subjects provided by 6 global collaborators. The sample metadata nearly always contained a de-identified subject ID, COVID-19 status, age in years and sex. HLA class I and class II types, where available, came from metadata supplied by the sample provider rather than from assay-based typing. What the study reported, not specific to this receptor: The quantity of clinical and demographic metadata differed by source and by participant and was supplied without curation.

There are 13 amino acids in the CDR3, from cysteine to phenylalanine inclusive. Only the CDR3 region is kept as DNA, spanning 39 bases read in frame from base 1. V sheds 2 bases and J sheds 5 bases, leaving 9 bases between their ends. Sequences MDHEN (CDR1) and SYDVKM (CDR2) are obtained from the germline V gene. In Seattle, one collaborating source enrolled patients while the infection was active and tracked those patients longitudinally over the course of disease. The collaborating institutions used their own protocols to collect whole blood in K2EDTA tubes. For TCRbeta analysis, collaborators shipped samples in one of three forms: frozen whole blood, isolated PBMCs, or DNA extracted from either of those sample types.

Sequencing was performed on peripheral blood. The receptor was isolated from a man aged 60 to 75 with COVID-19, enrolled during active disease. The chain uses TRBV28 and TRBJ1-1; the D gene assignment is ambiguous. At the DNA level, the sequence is TGTGCCAGCAGTTTAGGAGAGAGAACTGAAGCTTTCTTT. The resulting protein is CASSLGERTEAFF.